These T cell receptor beta chains were read from a single sample in a study of T cell repertoires in cytomegalovirus infection. TCRdb called the reads again in MiXCR, with one record for every CDR3 protein. The table lists roughly 280,000 distinct CDR3 sequences, less than 25% of them singletons, with about 20% in the top ten. No antigen is known for these receptors. Sequencing used cultured PBMCs, obtained from culture after CMV antigen stimulation. These receptors were collected from a human donor in good health (CMV status not recorded). Some clones in this sample may be carry-over from other donors' samples. Each CDR3 is given with its conserved first and last residue.

>TRBV13
CASSPEEADEQFF
>TRBV7-2
CASSLELFGLNEQFF
>TRBV12-3/TRBV12-4
CASSDRQLLNTEAFF
>TRBV7-9
CASSLVGQTEGYTF
>TRBV19
CASSILAGGNTGKLFF
>TRBV5-4
CASSSRASGKNEQFF
>TRBV19
CASGSGWEETQYF
>TRBV27
CASSLSPSGSPDTQYF
>TRBV7-2
CASSLRDSPGNTIYF
>TRBV28
CASSSPGLLPYEQYF
>TRBV7-2
CASSFSLAGVIEQFF
>TRBV7-9
CASSFPGLTYEQYF
>TRBV5-1
CASSSLGTHPYEQYF
>TRBV18
CASSLRSGRGYNEQFF
>TRBV7-9
CASSTDRITQYF
>TRBV7-8
CASSRIGLNQPQHF
>TRBV5-3
CASRQIDSTDTQYF
>TRBV12-3/TRBV12-4
CASSPRTSQYSNQPQHF
>TRBV6-1
CASRDRPRSSYEQYF
>TRBV20-1
CSASPSGAAGANYGYTF
>TRBV27
CASSLVSGRNNEQFF
>TRBV25-1
CASSAAAQETQYF
>TRBV7-3
CASSLYASGRSATQYF
>TRBV7-9
CASSFGTGQPGGYTF
>TRBV28
CASSPGGAGANVLTF
>TRBV4-1
CASSHTGGLAAYEQYF
>TRBV7-2
CASSLESYGYTF
>TRBV12-3/TRBV12-4
CASSLMTDEYTF